In this sample, the clone carrying this T cell receptor beta chain turned up a few times. No antigen is known for it. Germline-derived CDR1 and CDR2 are MNHEY and SMNVEV (reference sequence). V was clipped by 6 bases and J by 6 bases, with 20 bases between them. The CDR3 length is 15 residues. Expressed TCRB transcripts were sequenced because the isolated RNA had all been reverse transcribed beforehand. The protocol was immunoSEQ multiplex PCR, while the TCRdb copy is restricted to in-frame clones and leaves out a portion. The sample shows about 180,000 clones, 6.5% to 9.5% of them seen only once. In all sorted populations, purity surpassed 95%. This sample stems from a study of beta chain features in type 1 diabetes. The wider study: Patients were similar to healthy donors in age and gender (as well as in cell yields).

Whole-study findings and limits: VDJ junctions sequenced from type 1 diabetes patients showed fewer insertions and more deletions. Type 1 diabetes patients had moderately but significantly shorter TCRB CDR3s in all four CD4+ subsets. The study found that naive, central memory and Treg TCRB repertoires appeared more similar in patients than in healthy donors.

The sequencing sample was made of central memory CD4+ T cells from blood. The rearrangement links TRBV27 to TRBJ1-2; perhaps TRBD1 as D (6 bases). This TCR derives from a woman aged 40 to 49 with type 1 diabetes. In nucleotides, the CDR3 is TGTGCCAGCAGAGTGAGGGCACAGGGAGATCATGGCTACACCTTC. Translation: CASRVRAQGDHGYTF.